Ten or more counts support the clone carrying this TCR beta chain. What it binds is not known. Trimming took off 4 bases at V and 6 bases at J, with 16 bases between the two ends. Germline CDR1 DFQATT, CDR2 SNEGSKA (reference sequence). The CDR3 covers 14 residues. The sample is drawn from a study of T-cell memory formation after mild COVID-19. For the study at large: The two donors had largely donor-specific TCR clusters.

TCR alpha and TCR beta cDNA libraries with sample barcodes and UMIs came from 5'RACE using constant-segment primers. Using its own MiXCR run on the 5' RACE reads, TCRdb lists one record per CDR3 protein. This repertoire shows a few hundred thousand distinct CDR3 sequences, 10% found once; its top ten account for just over 3%. Findings and limits, study-wide: Among clones contracting day 15 to 85, CD4/CD8 was balanced, whereas later expanders leaned CD4+. Pre-infection memory carried some responding clones, suggesting that cross-reactive memory joined.

The receptor was derived from a man aged 18 to 30 who had mild COVID-19 (a few samples of this study predate the infection). Cell type and time point are not known. The chain recombines TRBV20-1 with TRBJ1-5; perhaps TRBD1 as D (6 bases). Sequencing input: PBMCs or a T cell subset sorted from them (not recorded which). CDR3 region: CSATQGGGGQPQHF. CDR3 DNA: TGCAGTGCTACCCAAGGGGGAGGCGGTCAGCCCCAGCATTTT.